This TCR beta chain was obtained from a study of T cell changes during pregnancy in multiple sclerosis. With V trimmed by 4 bases and J by 5 bases, 4 bases remained unmatched. This CDR3 is 14 amino acids long. Germline CDR1 LGHNA, CDR2 YNFKEQ. Profiling relied on immunoSEQ multiplex PCR, and the TCRdb table lists in-frame clones only, not all of them. Of approximately 52,000 clones detected, approximately 92% appear once; the ten largest clones hold about 0.25%. The receptor's source is a female donor with multiple sclerosis, enrolled in a pregnancy study. The chain recombines TRBV4-2 with TRBJ1-1; 10 bases agree with TRBD1. The sample in question was CD4+ T cells from peripheral blood mononuclear cells, obtained in the third trimester of pregnancy. In nucleotides, the CDR3 is TGTGCCAGCAGCCTCCGACAGGGGGCGACTGAAGCTTTCTTT. Translating gives CASSLRQGATEAFF.